The sequence of this TCR beta chain was determined in a study of early T cells in non-severe SARS-CoV-2 infection. As for the study in general: The sequenced material was bulk RNA from unsorted whole blood, and its chains were unpaired.

The TCR library protocol was used to attach unique molecular identifiers. These identifiers were attached to individual cDNA molecules. TCRdb reanalysed the 5' RACE reads using MiXCR and keeps one entry per CDR3 protein. The sample contains about 23,000 distinct CDR3 sequences, about 5.3% of which appear only once. This clonotype was observed many times. The specimen sequenced was whole blood. The sequence came from an adult who was a healthcare worker with PCR-confirmed SARS-CoV-2 infection or an uninfected control (not recorded which).

CDR3 sequence: CASSQDLGINYGYTF. CDR3 DNA: TGTGCCAGCAGCCAAGATTTGGGGATTAACTATGGCTACACCTTC. V is TRBV4-2 and J is TRBJ1-2; D unresolved. V lost 0 bases and J lost 1, with 9 bases in between. The CDR3 runs 15 residues. The germline V gene has CDR1 LGHNA and CDR2 YNFKEQ.